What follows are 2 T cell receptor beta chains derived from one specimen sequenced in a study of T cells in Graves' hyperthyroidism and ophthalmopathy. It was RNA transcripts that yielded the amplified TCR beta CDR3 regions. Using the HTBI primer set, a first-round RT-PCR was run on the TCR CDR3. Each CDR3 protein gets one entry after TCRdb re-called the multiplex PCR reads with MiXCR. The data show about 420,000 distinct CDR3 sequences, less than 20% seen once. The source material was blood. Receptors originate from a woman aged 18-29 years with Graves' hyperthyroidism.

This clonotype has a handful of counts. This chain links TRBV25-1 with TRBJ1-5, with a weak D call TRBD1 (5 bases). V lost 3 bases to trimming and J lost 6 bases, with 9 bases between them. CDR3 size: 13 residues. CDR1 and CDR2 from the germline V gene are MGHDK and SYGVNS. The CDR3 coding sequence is TGTGCCAGCAGTGACAGGGCGGGTCAGCCCCAGCATTTT. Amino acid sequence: CASSDRAGQPQHF. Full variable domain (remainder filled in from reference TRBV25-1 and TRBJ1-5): EADIYQTPRYLVIGTGKKITLECSQTMGHDKMYWYQQDPGMELHLIHYSYGVNSTEKGDLSSESTVSRIRTEHFPLTLESARPSHTSQYLCASSDRAGQPQHFGDGTRLSIL.

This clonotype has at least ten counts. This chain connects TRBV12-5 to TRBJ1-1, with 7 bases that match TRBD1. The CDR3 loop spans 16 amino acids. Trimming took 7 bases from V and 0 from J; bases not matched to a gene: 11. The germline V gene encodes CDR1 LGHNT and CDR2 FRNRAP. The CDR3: CASALGGRGLNTEAFF. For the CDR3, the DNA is TGTGCTAGTGCCTTAGGGGGCCGGGGCCTGAACACTGAAGCTTTCTTT. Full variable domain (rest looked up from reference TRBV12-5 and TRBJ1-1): DARVTQTPRHKVTEMGQEVTMRCQPILGHNTVFWYRQTMMQGLELLAYFRNRAPLDDSGMPKDRFSAEMPDATLATLKIQPSEPRDSAVYFCASALGGRGLNTEAFFGQGTRLTVV.